These 20 T cell receptor beta chains share one sample of origin, sequenced in a study of cytomegalovirus exposure and HLA in healthy donors. 13 Jbeta primers and 60 Vbeta primers were used for the PCR. This table comes from immunoSEQ multiplex PCR, and its TCRdb copy is limited to in-frame clones, with some not included. The data contain around 150,000 clones, roughly 80% of them singletons. The sample was PBMCs. These receptors were obtained from a woman aged 25 to 39 in good health and CMV-seronegative.

V is TRBV11-2 and J is TRBJ1-1; D not resolved. Germline lookup yields CDR1 SGHAT and CDR2 FQNNGV. Trimming removed 5 bases from V and 0 bases from J, with 13 bases in between. The CDR3 length is 15 residues. This CDR3 reads CASSPFTVMNTEAFF. CDR3 in DNA: TGTGCCAGCAGCCCCTTTACAGTGATGAACACTGAAGCTTTCTTT. The full variable domain, in which reference TRBV11-2 and TRBJ1-1 provide the parts outside the CDR3, is EAGVAQSPRYKIIEKRQSVAFWCNPISGHATLYWYQQILGQGPKLLIQFQNNGVVDDSQLPKDRFSAERLKGVDSTLKIQPAKLEDSAVYLCASSPFTVMNTEAFFGQGTRLTVV.

The chain couples TRBV13 to TRBJ1-6, with TRBD1 as a possible D gene (6 bases). V was pared by 2 bases and J by 9 bases, with 11 bases between. There are 14 residues in the CDR3. CDR1 is PRHDT, CDR2 FYEKMQ, per germline (reference sequence). The CDR3 protein is CASSLRTESSPLHF. CDR3 DNA: TGTGCCAGCAGCTTACGGACAGAGAGTTCACCCCTCCACTTT.

This clone was found once. This chain links TRBV7-8 with TRBJ1-5; the match to TRBD1 covers 7 bases. J gave up 3 bases and V 5 bases, and 10 bases lay outside the gene matches. The germline gives CDR1 SGHVS, CDR2 FQNEAQ. CDR3 size: 16 residues. The CDR3 coding sequence is TGTGCCAGCAGCGTACAGCCGGGACAGCTCAATCAGCCCCAGCATTTT. Protein sequence: CASSVQPGQLNQPQHF.

The genes are TRBV29-1 and TRBJ2-3; 9 positions match TRBD1. The V and J ends lost 6 bases and 1 base, in that order; junction bases with no gene match: 14. Germline lookup yields CDR1 SQVTM and CDR2 ANQGSEA. CDR3 length: 17 residues. The CDR3 spells CSVEPGQGFWGTDTQYF. The DNA for the CDR3 is TGCAGCGTAGAACCGGGACAGGGATTTTGGGGCACAGATACGCAGTATTTT.

This chain connects TRBV11-3 to TRBJ2-1, with 12 bases fitting TRBD2. The CDR3 spans 16 residues. CDR1 and CDR2 from the germline V gene are SGHNT and YENEEA. Trimming removed 4 bases from V and 3 bases from J; junction bases left unmatched: 4. The CDR3 DNA is TGTGCCAGCAGCTCCCGGACTAGCGGGGACTACAATGAGCAGTTCTTC. Translating gives CASSSRTSGDYNEQFF.

In its sample, this clone was seen once. The V gene is TRBV5-1, the J gene TRBJ1-2, with 7 bases fitting TRBD1. Germline values: CDR1 SGHRS, CDR2 YFSETQ. The CDR3 runs to 14 residues. The junction had 1 base not matched to a gene; V was cut back by 0 bases and J by 2 bases. The CDR3 region is CASSLEGQNYGYTF. The CDR3 region has the DNA TGCGCCAGCAGCTTGGAGGGACAGAACTATGGCTACACCTTC.

The chain carries TRBV29-1 and TRBJ2-5; D ambiguous. V dropped 5 bases and J dropped 7 bases, with 20 bases sitting between them. Per the germline V gene, CDR1 is SQVTM and CDR2 is ANQGSEA. This CDR3 is built from 14 residues. The CDR3 DNA reads as TGCAGCGTTATAGTCGGCGGAGAATTCAGGACCCAGTACTTC. Its protein is CSVIVGGEFRTQYF.

This clone has only one observation. This sequence joins TRBV5-4 and TRBJ1-4, with 7 bases lining up with TRBD1. V lost 1 base and J lost 5; bases outside the gene matches: 5. CDR3 length equals 15 residues. Germline V lookup: CDR1 SGHNT, CDR2 YYREEE (reference sequence). CDR3: CASSLTGTANEKLFF. CDR3 DNA sequence: TGTGCCAGCAGCTTGACTGGGACAGCAAATGAAAAACTGTTTTTT.

The rearrangement joins TRBV4-2 to TRBJ2-3, with 11 bases fitting TRBD2. The ends lost 3 bases at V and 5 bases at J; junction bases unmatched: 7. The CDR3 runs to 16 residues. The germline V gene has CDR1 LGHNA and CDR2 YNFKEQ. Here the CDR3 DNA reads TGTGCCAGCAGCCAGGGTAGCGGGGGGGCGGAAGATACGCAGTATTTT. This codes for CASSQGSGGAEDTQYF.

The rearrangement uses TRBV4-1 and TRBJ1-1; 7 positions agree with TRBD1. The CDR3 length is 15 residues. Germline V gene sequence: CDR1 MGHRA, CDR2 YSYEKL. After removal of 0 bases from V and 0 bases from J, the junction contained 1 base not matched to a gene. CDR3 sequence (DNA): TGCGCCAGCAGCCAAGAAGGGACAGTGAACACTGAAGCTTTCTTT. As protein: CASSQEGTVNTEAFF.

The DNA of the CDR3 is TGTGCCAGCAGCCCCGGGACACTGTCTGGAAACACCATATATTTT. Translation: CASSPGTLSGNTIYF. The chain joins TRBV9 to TRBJ1-3, with D possibly matching TRBD1 (6 bases). The CDR3 length is 15 residues. CDR1 is SGDLS and CDR2 is YYNGEE in the germline V gene. V was trimmed by 4 bases and J by 1 base, leaving 12 bases between them. Full variable domain (rest looked up from reference TRBV9 and TRBJ1-3): DSGVTQTPKHLITATGQRVTLRCSPRSGDLSVYWYQQSLDQGLQFLIQYYNGEERAKGNILERFSAQQFPDLHSELNLSSLELGDSALYFCASSPGTLSGNTIYFGEGSWLTVV.

V is TRBV2 and J is TRBJ1-6, with D possibly TRBD1 on 5 matching bases. The germline V gene has CDR1 SNHLY and CDR2 FYNNEI. V lost 7 bases to trimming and J lost 6 bases, with 19 bases between them. The CDR3 extends over 16 amino acids. This CDR3 is CASTWDGGGTNSPLHF. In nucleotides, the CDR3 is TGTGCCAGCACTTGGGACGGGGGAGGAACTAATTCACCCCTCCACTTT.

In its sample, this clone was seen a few times. The chain uses TRBV9 and TRBJ2-5; D is perhaps TRBD2 (6 bases). The CDR3 is made up of 15 amino acids. CDR1 is SGDLS and CDR2 is YYNGEE in the germline V gene. V lost 0 bases, J lost 1 base, and 10 bases lay in between. The CDR3 spells CASSVGGTRQETQYF. CDR3 DNA: TGTGCCAGCAGCGTAGGCGGGACTCGCCAAGAGACCCAGTACTTC.

This clone was seen a handful of times. The rearrangement joins TRBV6-1 to TRBJ1-1; D remains ambiguous. The CDR3 covers 13 residues. Germline CDR1 and CDR2: MNHNS and SASEGT. V was cut by 8 bases and J by 3 bases, with 13 bases left in between. In nucleotides, the CDR3 is TGTGCCAGCCGAAGAGATGAGTACACTGAAGCTTTCTTT. This gives the protein CASRRDEYTEAFF.

V gene TRBV4-1 combines with J gene TRBJ1-1; a weak D match, TRBD1 (5 bases). The V end lost 0 bases, the J end lost 2 bases, and 19 bases lay between the germline ends. The germline CDR1 and CDR2 sequences are MGHRA and YSYEKL. The CDR3 length is 18 residues. The CDR3 reads CASSQDPSPRGANTEAFF. Written as DNA, the CDR3 is TGCGCCAGCAGCCAAGATCCGTCCCCCCGCGGGGCCAACACTGAAGCTTTCTTT.

The V and J genes are TRBV28 and TRBJ2-3; D not certain. Trimming took off 10 bases at V and 0 bases at J, with 8 bases between the two ends. This CDR3 region has 12 residues. The V gene's germline CDR1 is MDHEN and CDR2 SYDVKM. The CDR3 DNA follows: TGTGCCACCCGAACTAGCACAGATACGCAGTATTTT. Translation gives CATRTSTDTQYF.

V is TRBV7-9 and J is TRBJ2-7; possible D gene TRBD2, 5 bases. The CDR3 totals 13 residues. Trimming removed 8 bases from V and 2 bases from J, with 13 bases in between. Looked up from germline, CDR1 is SEHNR and CDR2 is FQNEAQ (reference sequence). The CDR3 DNA reads as TGTGCCAGCGGGGAGCGGTACCCCTACGAGCAGTACTTC. Protein sequence: CASGERYPYEQYF.

The rearrangement uses TRBV14 and TRBJ1-1, with D possibly matching TRBD1 (5 bases). V was cut by 1 base and J by 1 base, with 13 bases left in between. CDR1 and CDR2 (germline): SGHDN, FVKESK. The CDR3 sequence is 16 residues long. CDR3 DNA sequence: TGTGCCAGCAGCCAAGTGTCGGGGGTTCCGAACACTGAAGCTTTCTTT. It codes for CASSQVSGVPNTEAFF.

Details on this clone: This specimen includes other DNA sequences encoding the same CDR3. CDR3 in DNA: TGCGCCAGCAGCCCACAGGGGGCCGGGGAGACCCAGTACTTC. This translates into CASSPQGAGETQYF. The gene calls are TRBV5-1 and TRBJ2-5, with 9 bases that match TRBD1. This CDR3 is 14 amino acids long. The ends lost 4 bases at V and 5 bases at J; junction bases unmatched: 6. Germline V lookup: CDR1 SGHRS, CDR2 YFSETQ. The full variable domain, completed using reference TRBV5-1 and TRBJ2-5, is KAGVTQTPRYLIKTRGQQVTLSCSPISGHRSVSWYQQTPGQGLQFLFEYFSETQRNKGNFPGRFSGRQFSNSRSEMNVSTLELGDSALYLCASSPQGAGETQYFGPGTRLLVL.

CDR3 residues: CASRNQVKGDTEAFF. CDR3 in DNA: TGTGCCAGCAGAAATCAGGTTAAGGGGGACACTGAAGCTTTCTTT. The chain joins TRBV6-6 to TRBJ1-1; maybe TRBD1 (6 bases). The CDR3 has 15 amino acids. CDR1 and CDR2 (germline): MNHNY, SVGAGI (reference sequence). V was pared by 6 bases and J by 3 bases, with 17 bases between.